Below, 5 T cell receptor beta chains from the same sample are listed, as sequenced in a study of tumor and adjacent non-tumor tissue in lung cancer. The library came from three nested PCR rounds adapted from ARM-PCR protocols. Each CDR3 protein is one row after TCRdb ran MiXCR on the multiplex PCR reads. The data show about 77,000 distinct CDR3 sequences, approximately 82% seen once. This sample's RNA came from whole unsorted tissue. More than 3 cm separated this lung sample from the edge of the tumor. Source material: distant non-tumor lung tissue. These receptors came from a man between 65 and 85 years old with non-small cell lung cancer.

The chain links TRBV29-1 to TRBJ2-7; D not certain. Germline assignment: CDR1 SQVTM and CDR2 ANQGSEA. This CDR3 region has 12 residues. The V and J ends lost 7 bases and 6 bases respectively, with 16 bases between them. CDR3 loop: CSAWRTYPEQYF. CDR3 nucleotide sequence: TGCAGCGCCTGGCGGACGTACCCCGAGCAGTACTTC.

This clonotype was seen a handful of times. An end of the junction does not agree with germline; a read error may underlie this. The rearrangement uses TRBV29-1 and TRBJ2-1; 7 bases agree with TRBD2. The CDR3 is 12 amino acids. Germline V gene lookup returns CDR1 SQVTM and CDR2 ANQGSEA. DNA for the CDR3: TGCACCGGGGAGGGTTCCTACGATGAGCAGCTCTTC. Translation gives CTGEGSYDEQLF.

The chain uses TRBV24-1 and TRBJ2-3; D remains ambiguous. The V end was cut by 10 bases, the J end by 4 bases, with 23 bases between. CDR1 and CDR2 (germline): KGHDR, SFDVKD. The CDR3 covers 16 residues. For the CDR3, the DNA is TGTGCCACACAAGGTAAAGTGGGTTACCGCTCAGATACGCAGTATTTT. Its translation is CATQGKVGYRSDTQYF.

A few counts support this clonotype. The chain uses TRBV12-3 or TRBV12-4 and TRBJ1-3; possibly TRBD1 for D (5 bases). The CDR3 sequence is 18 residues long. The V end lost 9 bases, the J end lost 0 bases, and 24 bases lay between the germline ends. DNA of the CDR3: TGTGCCAGTAGTCGTCCCGGGACGGTGATCGGCTCTGGAAACACCATATATTTT. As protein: CASSRPGTVIGSGNTIYF.

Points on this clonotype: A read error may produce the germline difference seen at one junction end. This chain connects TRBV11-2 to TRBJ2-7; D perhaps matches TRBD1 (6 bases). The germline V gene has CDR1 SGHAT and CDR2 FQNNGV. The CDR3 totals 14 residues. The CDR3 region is CASSLGHVSYEQYF. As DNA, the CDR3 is TGTGCCAGCAGCCTGGGACATGTCTCCTACGAGCAATACTTC.